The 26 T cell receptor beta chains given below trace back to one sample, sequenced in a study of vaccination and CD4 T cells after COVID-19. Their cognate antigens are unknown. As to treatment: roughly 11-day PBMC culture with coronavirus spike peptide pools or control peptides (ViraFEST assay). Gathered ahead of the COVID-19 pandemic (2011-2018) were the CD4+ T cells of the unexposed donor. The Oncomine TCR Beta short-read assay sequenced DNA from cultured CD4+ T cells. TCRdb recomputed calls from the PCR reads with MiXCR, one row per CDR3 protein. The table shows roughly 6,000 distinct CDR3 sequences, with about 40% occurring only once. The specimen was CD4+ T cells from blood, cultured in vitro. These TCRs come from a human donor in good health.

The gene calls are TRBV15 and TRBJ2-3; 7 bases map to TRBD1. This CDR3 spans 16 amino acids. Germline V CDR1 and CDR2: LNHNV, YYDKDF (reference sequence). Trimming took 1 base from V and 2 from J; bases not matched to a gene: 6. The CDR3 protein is CATSRGEGAITDTQYF. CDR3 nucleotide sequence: TGTGCCACCAGCAGAGGTGAGGGGGCCATCACAGATACGCAGTATTTT. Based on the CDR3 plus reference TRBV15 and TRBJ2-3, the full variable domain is DAMVIQNPRYQVTQFGKPVTLSCSQTLNHNVMYWYQQKSSQAPKLLFHYYDKDFNNEADTPDNFQSRRPNTSFCFLDIRSPGLGDTAMYLCATSRGEGAITDTQYFGPGTRLTVL.

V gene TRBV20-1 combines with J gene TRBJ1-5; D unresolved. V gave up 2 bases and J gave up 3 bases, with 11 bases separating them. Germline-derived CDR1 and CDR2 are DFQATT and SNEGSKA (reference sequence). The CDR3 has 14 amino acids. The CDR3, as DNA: TGCAGTGCTAGATTTGGCCAGCCCAATCAGCCCCAGCATTTT. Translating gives CSARFGQPNQPQHF.

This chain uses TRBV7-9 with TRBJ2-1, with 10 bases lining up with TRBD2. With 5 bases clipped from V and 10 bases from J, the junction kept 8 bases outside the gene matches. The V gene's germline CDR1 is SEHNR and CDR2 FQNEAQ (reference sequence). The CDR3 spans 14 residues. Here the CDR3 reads CASSPWASGGEQFF. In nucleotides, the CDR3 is TGTGCCAGCAGCCCCTGGGCTAGCGGGGGAGAGCAGTTCTTC.

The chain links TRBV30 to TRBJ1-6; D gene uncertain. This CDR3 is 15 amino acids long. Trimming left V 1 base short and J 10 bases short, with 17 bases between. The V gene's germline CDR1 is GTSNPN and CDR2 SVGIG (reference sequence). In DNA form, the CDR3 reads TGTGCCTGGAGTGCCTCTGCGGCCTGGCGGTCACCCCTCCACTTT. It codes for CAWSASAAWRSPLHF. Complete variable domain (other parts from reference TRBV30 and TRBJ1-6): SQTIHQWPATLVQPVGSPLSLECTVEGTSNPNLYWYRQAAGRGLQLLFYSVGIGQISSEVPQNLSASRPQDRQFILSSKKLLLSDSGFYLCAWSASAAWRSPLHFGNGTRLTVT.

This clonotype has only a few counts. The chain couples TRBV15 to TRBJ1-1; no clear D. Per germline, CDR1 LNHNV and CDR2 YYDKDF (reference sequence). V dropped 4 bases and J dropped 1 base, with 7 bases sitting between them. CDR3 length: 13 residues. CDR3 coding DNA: TGTGCCACCAGCAAATTTCCGAACACTGAAGCTTTCTTT. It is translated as CATSKFPNTEAFF.

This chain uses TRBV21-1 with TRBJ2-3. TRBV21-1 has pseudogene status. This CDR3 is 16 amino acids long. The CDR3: CASSRGTQQHTDTQYF. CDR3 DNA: TGTGCCAGCAGCAGAGGAACTCAACAACACACAGATACGCAGTATTTT.

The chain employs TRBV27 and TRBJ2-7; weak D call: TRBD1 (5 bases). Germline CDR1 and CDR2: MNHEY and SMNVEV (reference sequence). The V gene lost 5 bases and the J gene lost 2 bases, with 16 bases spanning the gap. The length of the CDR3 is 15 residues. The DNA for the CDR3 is TGTGCCAGCAGTCCCCCGACAGCCCTTACCTACGAGCAGTACTTC. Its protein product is CASSPPTALTYEQYF.

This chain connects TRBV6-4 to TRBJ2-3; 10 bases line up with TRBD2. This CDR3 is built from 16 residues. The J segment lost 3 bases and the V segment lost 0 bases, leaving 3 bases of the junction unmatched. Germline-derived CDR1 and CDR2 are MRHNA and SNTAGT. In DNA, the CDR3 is TGTGCCAGCAGTGACTCAGCGGGGGGGCCGACAGATACGCAGTATTTT. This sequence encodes CASSDSAGGPTDTQYF.

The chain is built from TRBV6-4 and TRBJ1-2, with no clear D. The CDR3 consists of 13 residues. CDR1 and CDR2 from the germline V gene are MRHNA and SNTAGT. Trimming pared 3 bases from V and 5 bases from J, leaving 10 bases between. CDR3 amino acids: CASSESPGYGYTF. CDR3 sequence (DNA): TGTGCCAGCAGTGAAAGTCCCGGGTATGGCTACACCTTC.

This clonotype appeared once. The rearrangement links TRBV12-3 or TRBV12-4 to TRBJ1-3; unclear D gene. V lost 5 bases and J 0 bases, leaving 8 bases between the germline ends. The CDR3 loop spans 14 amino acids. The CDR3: CASSPDTSGNTIYF. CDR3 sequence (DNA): TGTGCCAGCAGTCCAGACACCTCTGGAAACACCATATATTTT.

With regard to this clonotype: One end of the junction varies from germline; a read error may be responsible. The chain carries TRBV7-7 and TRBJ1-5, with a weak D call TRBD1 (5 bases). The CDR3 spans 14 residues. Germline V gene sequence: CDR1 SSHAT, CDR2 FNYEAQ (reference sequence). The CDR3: CASSLGLRKFPQHF. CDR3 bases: TGTGCTAGCAGCTTGGGACTTCGAAAATTCCCCCAGCATTTT.

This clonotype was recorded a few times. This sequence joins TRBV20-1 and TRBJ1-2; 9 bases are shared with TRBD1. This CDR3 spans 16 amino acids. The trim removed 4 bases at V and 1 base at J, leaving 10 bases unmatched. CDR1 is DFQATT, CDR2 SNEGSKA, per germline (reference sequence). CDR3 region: CSAKSGQGTLNYGYTF. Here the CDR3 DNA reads TGCAGTGCTAAATCGGGACAGGGCACCCTTAACTATGGCTACACCTTC.

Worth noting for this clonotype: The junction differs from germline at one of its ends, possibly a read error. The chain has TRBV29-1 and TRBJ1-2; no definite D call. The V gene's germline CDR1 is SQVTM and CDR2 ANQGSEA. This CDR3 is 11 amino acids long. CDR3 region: CSVVGGDGYTF. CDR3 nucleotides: TGCAGCGTTGTCGGCGGGGATGGCTACACCTTT.

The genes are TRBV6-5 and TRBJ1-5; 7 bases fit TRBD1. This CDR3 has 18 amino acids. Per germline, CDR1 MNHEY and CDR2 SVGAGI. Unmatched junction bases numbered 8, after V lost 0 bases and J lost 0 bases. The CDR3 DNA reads TGTGCCAGCAGTTACTCAGGCCGGGACAGATATAGCAATCAGCCCCAGCATTTT. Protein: CASSYSGRDRYSNQPQHF.

DNA for the CDR3: TGTGCCAGCAGCGAAGCGGAGTACAATGAGCAGTTCTTC. It is translated as CASSEAEYNEQFF. This chain joins TRBV9 and TRBJ2-1; a weak D match, TRBD2 (5 bases). The CDR3 contains 13 residues. The V end was cut by 3 bases, the J end by 4 bases, with 8 bases between. Germline CDR1 SGDLS, CDR2 YYNGEE. The full variable domain, in which reference TRBV9 and TRBJ2-1 provide the parts outside the CDR3, is DSGVTQTPKHLITATGQRVTLRCSPRSGDLSVYWYQQSLDQGLQFLIQYYNGEERAKGNILERFSAQQFPDLHSELNLSSLELGDSALYFCASSEAEYNEQFFGPGTRLTVL.

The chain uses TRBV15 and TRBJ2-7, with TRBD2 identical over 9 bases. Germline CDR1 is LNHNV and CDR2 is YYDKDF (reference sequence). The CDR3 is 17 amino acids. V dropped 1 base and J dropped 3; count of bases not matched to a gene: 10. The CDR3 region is CATSRGSRAGGYYEQYF. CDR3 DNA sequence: TGTGCCACCAGCAGAGGGAGCAGAGCGGGGGGTTACTACGAGCAGTACTTC.

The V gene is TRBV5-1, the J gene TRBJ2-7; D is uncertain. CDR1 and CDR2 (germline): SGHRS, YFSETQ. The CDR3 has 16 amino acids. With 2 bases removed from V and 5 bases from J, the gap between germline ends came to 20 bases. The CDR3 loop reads CASSFEYDGVPHEQYF. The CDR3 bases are TGCGCCAGCAGCTTTGAATATGACGGCGTCCCCCACGAGCAGTACTTC.

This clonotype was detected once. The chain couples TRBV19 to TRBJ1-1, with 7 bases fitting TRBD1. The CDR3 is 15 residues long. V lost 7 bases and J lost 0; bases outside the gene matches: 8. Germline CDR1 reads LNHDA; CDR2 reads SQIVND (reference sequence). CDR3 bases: TGTGCCAGTACCCCGGGACAGAGCATGAACACTGAAGCTTTCTTT. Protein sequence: CASTPGQSMNTEAFF.

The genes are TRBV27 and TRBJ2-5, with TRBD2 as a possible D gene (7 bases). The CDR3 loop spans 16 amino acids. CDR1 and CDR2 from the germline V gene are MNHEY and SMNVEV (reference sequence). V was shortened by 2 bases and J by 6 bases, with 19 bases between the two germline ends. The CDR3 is CASSLVGGRGVKTQYF. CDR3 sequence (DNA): TGTGCCAGCAGTTTAGTCGGGGGGCGCGGGGTAAAGACCCAGTACTTC.

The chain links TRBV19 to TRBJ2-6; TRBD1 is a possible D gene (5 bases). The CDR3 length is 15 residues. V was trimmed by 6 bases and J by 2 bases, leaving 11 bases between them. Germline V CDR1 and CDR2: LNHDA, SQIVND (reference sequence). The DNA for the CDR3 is TGTGCCAGTAGAGCAGGGAATGCTGGGGCCAACGTCCTGACTTTC. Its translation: CASRAGNAGANVLTF.

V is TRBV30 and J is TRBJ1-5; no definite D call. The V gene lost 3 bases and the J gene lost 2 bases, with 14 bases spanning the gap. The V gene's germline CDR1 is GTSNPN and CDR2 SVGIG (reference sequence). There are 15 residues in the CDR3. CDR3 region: CAWSEAISGNQPQHF. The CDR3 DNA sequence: TGTGCCTGGAGCGAGGCCATCAGTGGCAATCAGCCCCAGCATTTT. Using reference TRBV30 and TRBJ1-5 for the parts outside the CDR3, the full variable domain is SQTIHQWPATLVQPVGSPLSLECTVEGTSNPNLYWYRQAAGRGLQLLFYSVGIGQISSEVPQNLSASRPQDRQFILSSKKLLLSDSGFYLCAWSEAISGNQPQHFGDGTRLSIL.

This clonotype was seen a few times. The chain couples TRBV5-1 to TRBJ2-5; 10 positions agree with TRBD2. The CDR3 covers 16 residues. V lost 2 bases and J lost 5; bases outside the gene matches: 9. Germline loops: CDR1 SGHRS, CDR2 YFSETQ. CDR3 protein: CASSFSLAGDGETQYF. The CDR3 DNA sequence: TGCGCCAGCAGCTTTTCCCTAGCGGGGGATGGGGAGACCCAGTACTTC.

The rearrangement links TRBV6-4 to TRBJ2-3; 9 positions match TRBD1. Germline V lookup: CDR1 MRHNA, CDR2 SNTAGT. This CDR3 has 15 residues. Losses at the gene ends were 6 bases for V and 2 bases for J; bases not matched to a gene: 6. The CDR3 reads CASRKGTGPTDTQYF. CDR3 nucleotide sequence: TGTGCCAGCAGGAAGGGGACAGGGCCCACAGATACGCAGTATTTT.

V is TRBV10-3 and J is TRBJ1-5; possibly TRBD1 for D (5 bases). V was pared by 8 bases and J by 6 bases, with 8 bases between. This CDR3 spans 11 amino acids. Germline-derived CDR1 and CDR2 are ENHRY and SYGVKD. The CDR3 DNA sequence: TGTGCCATCGGGACGGCTCAGCCCCAGCATTTT. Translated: CAIGTAQPQHF.

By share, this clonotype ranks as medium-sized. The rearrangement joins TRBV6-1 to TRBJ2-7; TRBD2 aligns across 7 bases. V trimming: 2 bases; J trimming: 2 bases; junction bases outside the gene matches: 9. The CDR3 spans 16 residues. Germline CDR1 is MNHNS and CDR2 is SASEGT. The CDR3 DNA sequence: TGTGCCAGCAGTGAAAACAACTGGGGGGGGGCCTACGAGCAGTACTTC. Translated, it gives CASSENNWGGAYEQYF.

DNA for the CDR3: TGTGCCATCAGTGTGGGGGCTCCAGATACGCAGTATTTT. Its protein product is CAISVGAPDTQYF. The rearrangement links TRBV10-3 to TRBJ2-3; TRBD1 is a possible D gene (6 bases). This CDR3 is built from 13 residues. V lost 4 bases and J lost 4, with 9 bases in between. Germline loops: CDR1 ENHRY, CDR2 SYGVKD.